This T cell receptor beta chain was retrieved from a study of radiation and T cells in renal cell carcinoma. Study conclusions and caveats: In blood, top tumor clones expanded by 2 weeks, shrinking by 4.

Germline V gene data show CDR1 as SGHTA and CDR2 as FQGNSA. Trimming shortened V by 2 bases and J by 8 bases, and 15 bases separated the two germline ends. This CDR3 is 14 amino acids long. This clone was seen just once. The target antigen is unknown. Indicated time point: blood 4 weeks post-SBRT, at nephrectomy. Treatment: 15 Gy SBRT to primary tumor, nephrectomy 4 weeks later. Blood was sampled at baseline, 2 weeks and 4 weeks after SBRT. Sequencing was performed with immunoSEQ multiplex PCR; in TCRdb, only in-frame clones are kept and a portion is missing. The sample includes over 120,000 clones, 80% to 90% of them seen just once.

The TCR was taken from a woman in her fifties or sixties with renal cell carcinoma. The sample in question was blood, obtained from a patient whose treatment included radiotherapy and nephrectomy. The chain has TRBV7-2 and TRBJ1-2; D not resolved. DNA for the CDR3: TGTGCCAGCAGCTTATCGTGGGTAGGAGAGGGCTACACCTTC. Translated: CASSLSWVGEGYTF.